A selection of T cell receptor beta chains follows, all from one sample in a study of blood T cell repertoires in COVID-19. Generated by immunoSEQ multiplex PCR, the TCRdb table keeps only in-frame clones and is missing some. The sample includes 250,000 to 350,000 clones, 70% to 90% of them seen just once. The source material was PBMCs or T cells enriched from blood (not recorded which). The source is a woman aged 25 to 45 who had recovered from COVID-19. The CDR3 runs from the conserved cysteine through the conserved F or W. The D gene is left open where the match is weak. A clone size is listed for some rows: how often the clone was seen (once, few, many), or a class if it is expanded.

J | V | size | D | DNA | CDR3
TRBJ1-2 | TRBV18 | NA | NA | TGTGCCAGCTCACCGGTCCGCGACAAAGGGGCTAACTATGGCTACACCTTC | CASSPVRDKGANYGYTF
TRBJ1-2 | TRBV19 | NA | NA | TGTGCCAGTAGTCCGTCGGGGGGTTTCTATGGCTACACCTTC | CASSPSGGFYGYTF
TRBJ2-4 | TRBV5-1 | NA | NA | TGCGCCAGCAGCTTGGGGCAGGCCAAAAACATTCAGTACTTC | CASSLGQAKNIQYF
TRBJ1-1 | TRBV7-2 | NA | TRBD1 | TGTGCCAGCAGCCCACGGACAGGGGGCTATGAAGCTTTCTTT | CASSPRTGGYEAFF
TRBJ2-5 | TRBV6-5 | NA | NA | TGTGCCAGCACTGGGGGGGAGACCCAGTACTTC | CASTGGETQYF
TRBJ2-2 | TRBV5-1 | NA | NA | TGCGCCAGCAGCTTCGGTTACGCCGGGGAGCTGTTTTTT | CASSFGYAGELFF
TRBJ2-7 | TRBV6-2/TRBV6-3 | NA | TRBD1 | TGTGCCAGCAGCATGGACAGGGTGAAGCAGTACTTC | CASSMDRVKQYF
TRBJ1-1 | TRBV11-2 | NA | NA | TGTGCCAGCAGCCTTCCAGGGTCTTTCACTGAAGCTTTCTTT | CASSLPGSFTEAFF
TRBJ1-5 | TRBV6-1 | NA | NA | TGTGCCAGCAGTGAAGAATTGGCGGGAGCACAGCCCCAGCATTTT | CASSEELAGAQPQHF
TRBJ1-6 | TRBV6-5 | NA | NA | TGTGCCAGCAGTTACTTTAGTCGGGGAAATAATTCACCCCTCCACTTT | CASSYFSRGNNSPLHF
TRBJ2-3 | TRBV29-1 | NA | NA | TGCAGTGCAAAGGAGTCGGCGTTTGTCTTGGATACGCAGTATTTT | CSAKESAFVLDTQYF
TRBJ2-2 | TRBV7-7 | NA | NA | TGTGCTAGCAGCATGACAGCCACGAACACCGGGGAGCTGTTTTTT | CASSMTATNTGELFF
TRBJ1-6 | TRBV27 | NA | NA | TGTGCCAGCAGCCAAGGCGGGGGCGCGGGGTCACCCCTCCACTTT | CASSQGGGAGSPLHF
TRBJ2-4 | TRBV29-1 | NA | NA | TGCAGCGTTGTTGGGGAGTGGAACATTCAGTACTTC | CSVVGEWNIQYF
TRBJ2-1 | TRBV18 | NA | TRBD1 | TGTGCCAGCTCACCAGTCCAGGGGGCATCTAGTGAGCAGTTCTTC | CASSPVQGASSEQFF
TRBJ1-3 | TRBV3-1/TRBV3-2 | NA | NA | TGTGCCAGCAAGGAGGGCCGATCTGGAAACACCATATATTTT | CASKEGRSGNTIYF
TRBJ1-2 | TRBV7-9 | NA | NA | TGTGCCAGCAGCTTAGGATCAGGTGGCTACACCTTC | CASSLGSGGYTF
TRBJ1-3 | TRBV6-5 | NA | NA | TGTGCCAGCAGCCCAAGCGTCGGCCCTGGAAACACCATATATTTT | CASSPSVGPGNTIYF
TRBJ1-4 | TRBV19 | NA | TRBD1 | TGTGCCAGTAGTCCGGACAGGGGCTTGGCTAATGAAAAACTGTTTTTT | CASSPDRGLANEKLFF
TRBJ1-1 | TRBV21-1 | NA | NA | TGTGCCAGCAGCGAGGCGGGAATCCAAGCGTTGAACACTGAAGCTTTCTTT | CASSEAGIQALNTEAFF
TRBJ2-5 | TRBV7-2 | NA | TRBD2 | TGTGCCAGCAGCTCCTCCGGGACTAGCGGGGTCTTTTTCCAAGAGACCCAGTACTTC | CASSSSGTSGVFFQETQYF
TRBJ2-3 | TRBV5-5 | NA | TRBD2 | TGTGCCAGCAGCTTGCGGGGGGTAAACACAGATACGCAGTATTTT | CASSLRGVNTDTQYF
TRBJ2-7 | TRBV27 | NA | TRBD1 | TGTGCCAGCAGTTTGGGAGACAGGGCATACGAGCAGTACTTC | CASSLGDRAYEQYF
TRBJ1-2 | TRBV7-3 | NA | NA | TGTGCCAGCAGCTCCACTAGTGGGAGGAACTATGGCTACACCTTC | CASSSTSGRNYGYTF
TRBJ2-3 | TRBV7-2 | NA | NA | TGTGCCAGCAGCTTAGTATCGGGGTGGGCCACAGATACGCAGTATTTT | CASSLVSGWATDTQYF
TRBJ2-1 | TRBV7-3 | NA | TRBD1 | TGTGCCAGCAGCGGGACAGCCATTGGTGAGCAGTTCTTC | CASSGTAIGEQFF
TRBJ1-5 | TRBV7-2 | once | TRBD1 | TGTGCCAGCAGCTCCGGGACAGGGGTTCAGCCCCAGCATTTT | CASSSGTGVQPQHF
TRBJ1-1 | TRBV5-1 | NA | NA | TGCGCCAGCAGCTTGGGTAGTATAAACACTGAAGCTTTCTTT | CASSLGSINTEAFF
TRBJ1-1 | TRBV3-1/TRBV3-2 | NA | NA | TGTGCCAGCAGCCAAGAGGGGGCGAGGAACACTGAAGCTTTCTTT | CASSQEGARNTEAFF
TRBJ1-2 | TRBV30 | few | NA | TGTGCCTGGAGTATGGGGGGCTATGGCTACACCTTC | CAWSMGGYGYTF
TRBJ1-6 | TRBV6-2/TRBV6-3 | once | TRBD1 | TGTGCCAGCAGTAAGGCAGGACAGGGGGGATCACCCCTCCACTTT | CASSKAGQGGSPLHF
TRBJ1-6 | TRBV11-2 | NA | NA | TGTGCCAGCAGCTTAGCAGGGGCTAATTCACCCCTCCACTTT | CASSLAGANSPLHF
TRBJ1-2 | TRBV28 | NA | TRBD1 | TGTGCCAGCAGCTGGGACAGCCACTACACCTTC | CASSWDSHYTF
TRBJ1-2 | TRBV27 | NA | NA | TGTGCCAGCAGTCCCAGCCCAGGGGATGGCTACACCTTC | CASSPSPGDGYTF
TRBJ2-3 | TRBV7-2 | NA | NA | TGTGCCAGCAGCCCGACAGATTACCCAGATACGCAGTATTTT | CASSPTDYPDTQYF
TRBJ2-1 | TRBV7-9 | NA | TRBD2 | TGTGCCAGCAGCCCCCTAGCGGGGGGATACAATGAGCAGTTCTTC | CASSPLAGGYNEQFF
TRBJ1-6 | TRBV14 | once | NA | TGTGCCAGCAGCTACCTACTTGGAGCTAATTCACCCCTCCACTTT | CASSYLLGANSPLHF
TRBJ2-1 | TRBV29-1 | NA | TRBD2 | TGCAGCGTTTGGGGGAGACTAGCGGATGAGCAGTTCTTC | CSVWGRLADEQFF
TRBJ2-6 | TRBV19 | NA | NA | TGTGCCAGTAGTAGAGGGACAAACCCATCTGGGGCCAACGTCCTGACTTTC | CASSRGTNPSGANVLTF
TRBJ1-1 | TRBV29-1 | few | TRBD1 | TGCAGCGTCCTCTGGGACAGGGTCAACACTGAAGCTTTCTTT | CSVLWDRVNTEAFF
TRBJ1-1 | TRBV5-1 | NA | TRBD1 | TGCGCCAGCAGCTTGGGTCCCACCGGGACAGGGGTCACTGAAGCTTTCTTT | CASSLGPTGTGVTEAFF
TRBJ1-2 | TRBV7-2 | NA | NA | TGTGCCAGCAGCTTAGTGCCAGGTTCAGGCTACACCTTC | CASSLVPGSGYTF
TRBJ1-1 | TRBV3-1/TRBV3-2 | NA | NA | TGTGCCAGCAGTCCCACAACGAACACTGAAGCTTTCTTT | CASSPTTNTEAFF
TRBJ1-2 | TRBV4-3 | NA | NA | TGCGCCAGCAGCCCGACAGGAGTTAACTATGGCTACACCTTC | CASSPTGVNYGYTF
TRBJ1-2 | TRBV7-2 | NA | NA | TGTGCCAGCAGCTTTTCAGGGGATGGCTACACCTTC | CASSFSGDGYTF
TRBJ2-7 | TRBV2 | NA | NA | TGTGCCAGGAGACTTAGATTTGGCGAGCAGTACTTC | CARRLRFGEQYF
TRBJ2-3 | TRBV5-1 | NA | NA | TGCGCCAGCAGCTTGGGGGGGCACGGCACAGATACGCAGTATTTT | CASSLGGHGTDTQYF